The T cell receptor (beta chain) under discussion was sequenced for a study of cytomegalovirus exposure and HLA in healthy donors. Points on this clone: Its antigen is as yet unknown.

Germline CDR1 reads SGHDN; CDR2 reads FVKESK. This CDR3 has 14 amino acids. The V and J ends lost 0 bases and 6 bases respectively, with 9 bases between them. Study-level findings and limits: TCR beta chain V- and J-gene trimming was linked, in a later analysis, to a missense variant in DCLRE1C. Using a false discovery rate of 0.05, a later analysis showed that approximately 17,000 TCR beta sequences were associated with HLA alleles.

This cohort consisted of healthy bone marrow donors. In the PCR, 60 Vbeta and 13 Jbeta primers were used. Per the study methods: The authors later counted 70 million to 85 million unique TCR beta chains, some 11 million of them shared. Here immunoSEQ multiplex PCR was the method, and the copy in TCRdb shows in-frame clones only, minus some. V, J and clone size reflect that table, while D and trimming were determined from the DNA. This sample has about 200,000 clones, with 86% found just once. The sequenced sample was PBMCs. This receptor was taken from a woman aged 25 to 45 in good health and CMV-seronegative. The chain couples TRBV14 to TRBJ2-1; the D is unclear. DNA of the CDR3: TGTGCCAGCAGCCAAGATCTAAGTGGCAATGAGCAGTTCTTC. It codes for CASSQDLSGNEQFF.